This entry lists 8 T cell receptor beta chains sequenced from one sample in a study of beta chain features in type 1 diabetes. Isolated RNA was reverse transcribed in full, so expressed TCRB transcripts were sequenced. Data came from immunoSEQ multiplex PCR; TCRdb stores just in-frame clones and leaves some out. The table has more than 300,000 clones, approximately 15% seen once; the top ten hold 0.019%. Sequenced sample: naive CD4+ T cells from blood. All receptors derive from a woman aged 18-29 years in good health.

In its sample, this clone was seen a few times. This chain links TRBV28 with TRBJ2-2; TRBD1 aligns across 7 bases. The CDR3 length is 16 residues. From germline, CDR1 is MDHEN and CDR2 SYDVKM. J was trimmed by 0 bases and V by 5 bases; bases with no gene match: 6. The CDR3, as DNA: TGTGCCAGCAGTCCAGCCGGGACAGCGAACACCGGGGAGCTGTTTTTT. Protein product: CASSPAGTANTGELFF.

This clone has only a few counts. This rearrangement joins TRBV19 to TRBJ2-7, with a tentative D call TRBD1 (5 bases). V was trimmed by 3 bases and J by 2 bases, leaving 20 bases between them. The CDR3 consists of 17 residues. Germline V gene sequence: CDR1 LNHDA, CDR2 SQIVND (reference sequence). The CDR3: CASSIGAVYHQPYEQYF. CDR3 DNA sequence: TGTGCCAGTAGTATTGGGGCGGTTTACCACCAACCCTACGAGCAGTACTTC. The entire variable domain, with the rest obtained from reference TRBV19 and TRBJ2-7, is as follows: DGGITQSPKYLFRKEGQNVTLSCEQNLNHDAMYWYRQDPGQGLRLIYYSQIVNDFQKGDIAEGYSVSREKKESFPLTVTSAQKNPTAFYLCASSIGAVYHQPYEQYFGPGTRLTVT.

The CDR3 DNA reads TGTGCCAGCAGCGCCAGGACTCGGATGAACACTGAAGCTTTCTTT. This encodes CASSARTRMNTEAFF. The rearrangement links TRBV9 to TRBJ1-1; no firm D call. The CDR3 length is 15 residues. V was clipped by 3 bases and J by 0 bases, with 12 bases between them. Germline loops: CDR1 SGDLS, CDR2 YYNGEE.

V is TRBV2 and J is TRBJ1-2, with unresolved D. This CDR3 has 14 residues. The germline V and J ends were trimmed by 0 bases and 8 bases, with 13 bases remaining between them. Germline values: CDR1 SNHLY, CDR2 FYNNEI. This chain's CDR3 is CASSEALWTPGYTF. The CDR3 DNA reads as TGTGCCAGCAGTGAAGCGCTTTGGACTCCAGGCTACACCTTC.

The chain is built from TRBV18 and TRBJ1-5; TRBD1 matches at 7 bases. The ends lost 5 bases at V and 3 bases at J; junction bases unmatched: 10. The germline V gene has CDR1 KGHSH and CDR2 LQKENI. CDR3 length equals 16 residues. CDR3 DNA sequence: TGTGCCAGCTCATTTGGTTTCGGACAGGTCAATCAGCCCCAGCATTTT. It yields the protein CASSFGFGQVNQPQHF.

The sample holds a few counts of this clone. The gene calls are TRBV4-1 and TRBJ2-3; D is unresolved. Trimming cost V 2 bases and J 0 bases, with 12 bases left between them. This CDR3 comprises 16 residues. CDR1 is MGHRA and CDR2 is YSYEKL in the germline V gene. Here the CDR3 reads CASSQPVVESTDTQYF. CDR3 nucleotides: TGCGCCAGCAGCCAACCCGTTGTGGAGAGCACAGATACGCAGTATTTT.

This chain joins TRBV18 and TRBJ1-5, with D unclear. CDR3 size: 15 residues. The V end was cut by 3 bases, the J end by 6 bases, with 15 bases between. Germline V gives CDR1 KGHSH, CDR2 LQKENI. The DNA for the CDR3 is TGTGCCAGCTCACCGGGCGGGGTAGCAGGTCAGCCCCAGCATTTT. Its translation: CASSPGGVAGQPQHF.

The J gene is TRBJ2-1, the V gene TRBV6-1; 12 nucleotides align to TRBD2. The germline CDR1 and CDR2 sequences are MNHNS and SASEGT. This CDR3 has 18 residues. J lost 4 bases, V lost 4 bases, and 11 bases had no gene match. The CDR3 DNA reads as TGTGCCAGCAGTGCCTCATTCGGGACTAGCGGGTTATACAATGAGCAGTTCTTC. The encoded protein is CASSASFGTSGLYNEQFF.